This T cell receptor (beta chain) was identified in a study of blood T cell repertoires in COVID-19. Germline CDR1 MGHDK, CDR2 SYGVNS. The CDR3 loop spans 13 amino acids. The V end lost 2 bases, the J end lost 7 bases, and 11 bases lay between the germline ends. Sequencing was performed with immunoSEQ multiplex PCR; in TCRdb, only in-frame clones are kept and a portion is missing. This table has 250,000 or so clones, about 89% appearing once. This TCR came from a man aged 35 to 55 with active or convalescent COVID-19. J is TRBJ2-5 and V is TRBV25-1; D ambiguous. The sample taken for sequencing was peripheral blood. The CDR3 sequence is CASSEHALGTQYF. In DNA, the CDR3 is TGTGCCAGCAGTGAACACGCCCTCGGGACCCAGTACTTC.